These 24 T cell receptor beta chains originate from one sample sequenced in a study of regulatory T cells in long-lasting Graves disease. The TCR beta library used iRepertoire HTBI primers with Arm-PCR amplification of CDR3. TCRdb re-derived calls from the multiplex PCR reads in MiXCR, one entry per CDR3 protein. The sample contains 520,000 or so distinct CDR3 sequences, approximately 12% of which appear only once. The time point is: newly diagnosed GD, antithyroid drugs for less than 3 months. The TCR library used RNA extracted from PBMCs. The sample was also reused in another study, on T cells in Graves' hyperthyroidism and ophthalmopathy.

Sequences were derived from peripheral blood mononuclear cells (PBMCs), sampled at new diagnosis, from a patient treated with antithyroid drugs. These receptors were collected from a woman in her thirties with Graves disease.

In this sample, this clonotype turned up many times. V is TRBV28 and J is TRBJ1-1, with D possibly being TRBD1 (5 bases). V was pared by 4 bases and J by 1 base, with 13 bases between. The CDR3 has 15 amino acids. CDR1 and CDR2 from the germline V gene are MDHEN and SYDVKM. CDR3 region: CASSSWGRGNTEAFF. The CDR3 DNA reads as TGTGCCAGCAGTTCATGGGGGAGAGGGAACACTGAAGCTTTCTTT.

This clonotype was detected ten times or more. The J gene is TRBJ2-2, the V gene TRBV6-1, with 8 positions matching TRBD2. Germline CDR1 reads MNHNS; CDR2 reads SASEGT. V lost 6 bases to trimming and J lost 10 bases; unmatched junction nucleotides: 7. The CDR3 totals 13 residues. The CDR3 is CASRGSGKVELFF. The CDR3 region has the DNA TGTGCCAGCAGAGGTAGCGGGAAGGTGGAGCTGTTTTTT.

The chain recombines TRBV7-3 with TRBJ2-7; a possible D gene is TRBD2 (6 bases). Trimming removed 5 bases at V and 6 bases at J, with 11 bases between. CDR3 length equals 12 residues. Germline V CDR1 and CDR2: SGHTA, FQGTGA. The chain's CDR3 is CASSERGGEQYF. The CDR3 bases are TGTGCCAGCAGCGAGAGGGGAGGCGAGCAGTACTTC. The variable domain in full, with the rest retrieved from reference TRBV7-3 and TRBJ2-7, is GAGVSQTPSNKVTEKGKYVELRCDPISGHTALYWYRQSLGQGPEFLIYFQGTGAADDSGLPNDRFFAVRPEGSVSTLKIQRTERGDSAVYLCASSERGGEQYFGPGTRLTVT.

Only a few counts were recorded for this clonotype. The V call is TRBV2, the J call TRBJ2-1, with D hard to call. The CDR3 is 13 amino acids. Germline V gives CDR1 SNHLY, CDR2 FYNNEI. V lost 3 bases and J 8 bases, leaving 11 bases between the germline ends. For the CDR3, the DNA is TGTGCCAGCAGTGATTTAGGGTATGATGAGCAGTTCTTC. This codes for CASSDLGYDEQFF.

This clonotype showed up many times. The chain employs TRBV11-2 and TRBJ2-1, with D possibly being TRBD2 (6 bases). The V end lost 3 bases, the J end lost 0 bases, and 15 bases lay between the germline ends. The length of the CDR3 is 17 residues. The germline CDR1 and CDR2 sequences are SGHAT and FQNNGV. The DNA for the CDR3 is TGTGCCAGCAGCTTCCTCGGCGGGGTGGCCTCCTACAATGAGCAGTTCTTC. Its translation: CASSFLGGVASYNEQFF.

The sample holds many counts of this clonotype. The chain employs TRBV2 and TRBJ2-4, with D possibly being TRBD1 (6 bases). This CDR3 is built from 14 residues. Germline loops: CDR1 SNHLY, CDR2 FYNNEI. The V end was cut by 8 bases, the J end by 8 bases, with 19 bases between. The CDR3 nucleotides are TGTGCCAGCGCCCGGGACCCAGGGGCGGACATTCAGTACTTC. It translates to CASARDPGADIQYF. The complete variable domain, with remaining parts taken from reference TRBV2 and TRBJ2-4, reads EPEVTQTPSHQVTQMGQEVILRCVPISNHLYFYWYRQILGQKVEFLVSFYNNEISEKSEIFDDQFSVERPDGSNFTLKIRSTKLEDSAMYFCASARDPGADIQYFGAGTRLSVL.

There are a few counts of this clonotype. The gene calls are TRBV10-3 and TRBJ2-1; TRBD2 matches at 11 bases. Germline assignment: CDR1 ENHRY and CDR2 SYGVKD. V lost 8 bases to trimming and J lost 9 bases; unmatched junction nucleotides: 6. This CDR3 is 13 amino acids long. The CDR3 loop is CAIGTSGNGEQFF. The CDR3 DNA reads as TGTGCCATCGGGACTAGCGGTAACGGTGAGCAGTTCTTC.

The sample holds many counts of this clonotype. This chain uses TRBV24-1 with TRBJ1-2, with a weak D call TRBD1 (6 bases). There are 17 residues in the CDR3. Germline CDR1 KGHDR, CDR2 SFDVKD. Trimming took off 5 bases at V and 4 bases at J, with 22 bases between the two ends. The CDR3 spells CATSAGPGHLAFYGYTF. DNA for the CDR3: TGTGCCACCAGTGCCGGGCCGGGACATCTCGCTTTCTATGGCTACACCTTC.

The chain joins TRBV28 to TRBJ1-5; D gene ambiguous. Germline CDR1 and CDR2: MDHEN and SYDVKM. The CDR3 has 14 amino acids. The V gene lost 8 bases and the J gene lost 2 bases, with 13 bases spanning the gap. CDR3 DNA sequence: TGTGCCAGCGGTCGGGTGTTCGGCAATCAGCCCCAGCATTTT. Encoded protein: CASGRVFGNQPQHF.

This clonotype was seen at least ten times. This chain links TRBV7-2 with TRBJ2-5, with 8 bases matching TRBD2. Germline V gene sequence: CDR1 SGHTA, CDR2 FQGNSA. This CDR3 region has 17 residues. The V gene end was trimmed by 3 bases and the J gene end by 4 bases; junction bases not matched to a gene: 13. CDR3 residues: CASSFLMGGRSGETQYF. The CDR3 DNA reads as TGTGCCAGCAGCTTCCTGATGGGCGGGAGGTCGGGAGAGACCCAGTACTTC.

This clonotype came up many times. This chain connects TRBV3-1 to TRBJ2-5; 11 bases are shared with TRBD1. CDR1 is LGHDT and CDR2 is YNNKEL in the germline V gene (reference sequence). The CDR3 sequence is 15 residues long. With 4 bases clipped from V and 5 bases from J, the junction kept 6 bases outside the gene matches. The CDR3 sequence is CASSLPGQGGETQYF. The DNA for the CDR3 is TGTGCCAGCAGCCTCCCGGGACAGGGGGGGGAGACCCAGTACTTC.

This clonotype was observed at least ten times. This chain links TRBV28 with TRBJ2-7; TRBD2 agrees at 12 bases. V lost 6 bases to trimming and J lost 2 bases; unmatched junction nucleotides: 5. CDR1 is MDHEN and CDR2 is SYDVKM in the germline V gene. This CDR3 has 15 amino acids. In nucleotides, the CDR3 is TGTGCCAGCAGCGTTAGACTAGCGGGGGCCTACGAGCAGTACTTC. It encodes CASSVRLAGAYEQYF.

This clonotype was seen at least ten times. The chain links TRBV12-3 or TRBV12-4 to TRBJ2-1; D perhaps matches TRBD2 (5 bases). V lost 3 bases and J 8 bases, leaving 11 bases between the germline ends. This CDR3 comprises 13 residues. DNA of the CDR3: TGTGCCAGCAGTTTTCTACTAGGAGATGAGCAGTTCTTC. It is translated as CASSFLLGDEQFF.

This clonotype was picked up many times. This chain joins TRBV2 and TRBJ2-3; D gene uncertain. From germline, CDR1 is SNHLY and CDR2 FYNNEI. The germline V and J ends were trimmed by 7 bases and 2 bases, with 10 bases remaining between them. The CDR3 spans 13 residues. CDR3 in amino acids: CASKGRNTDTQYF. The CDR3 bases are TGTGCCAGCAAGGGTAGAAACACAGATACGCAGTATTTT.

In its sample, this clonotype was seen many times. The rearrangement joins TRBV11-2 to TRBJ1-4; weak D call: TRBD1 (5 bases). V was cut by 4 bases and J by 7 bases, with 13 bases left in between. The CDR3 loop spans 14 amino acids. Germline V CDR1 and CDR2: SGHAT, FQNNGV. The CDR3 nucleotides are TGTGCCAGCAGCTGGGGCAGGGAAGCTGAAAAACTGTTTTTT. Translation gives CASSWGREAEKLFF.

This clonotype was seen at least ten times. The CDR3 DNA is TGTGCCAGCAGCTCAGCAGGGTTAGGGGAAGAGACCCAGTACTTC. This translates into CASSSAGLGEETQYF. V usage is TRBV13 and J usage is TRBJ2-5, with D possibly TRBD1 on 5 matching bases. This CDR3 comprises 15 residues. The V end lost 4 bases, the J end lost 3 bases, and 15 bases lay between the germline ends. Germline CDR1 PRHDT, CDR2 FYEKMQ (reference sequence).

This clonotype occurred many times. V and J are TRBV12-3 or TRBV12-4 and TRBJ2-1; either TRBD1 or TRBD2 may supply D (5 bases each). The CDR3 consists of 14 residues. Trimming took off 5 bases at V and 8 bases at J, with 16 bases between the two ends. The CDR3 sequence is CASSLRDPYYEQFF. CDR3 coding DNA: TGTGCCAGCAGTCTCCGGGACCCTTACTATGAGCAGTTCTTC.

The chain joins TRBV28 to TRBJ1-4, with a possible D match to TRBD1 (5 bases). Germline CDR1 and CDR2: MDHEN and SYDVKM. The CDR3 sequence is 12 residues long. The V and J ends lost 2 bases and 12 bases respectively, with 10 bases between them. The CDR3 here is CASSLRGIQLFF. As DNA, the CDR3 is TGTGCCAGCAGTTTACGGGGGATACAACTGTTTTTT.

V usage is TRBV7-9 and J usage is TRBJ1-4; D is undetermined. Germline V lookup: CDR1 SEHNR, CDR2 FQNEAQ (reference sequence). V was pared by 1 base and J by 5 bases, with 5 bases between. There are 13 residues in the CDR3. CDR3 region: CASSLVYNEKLFF. The CDR3 region has the DNA TGTGCCAGCAGCTTAGTATACAATGAAAAACTGTTTTTT. Combining the CDR3 with reference TRBV7-9 and TRBJ1-4 gives the whole variable domain DTGVSQNPRHKITKRGQNVTFRCDPISEHNRLYWYRQTLGQGPEFLTYFQNEAQLEKSRLLSDRFSAERPKGSFSTLEIQRTEQGDSAMYLCASSLVYNEKLFFGSGTQLSVL.

The V call is TRBV6-1, the J call TRBJ2-3, with TRBD1 identical over 8 bases. With 1 base clipped from V and 4 bases from J, the junction kept 10 bases outside the gene matches. Germline V CDR1 and CDR2: MNHNS, SASEGT. This CDR3 comprises 17 residues. CDR3 bases: TGTGCCAGCAGTGAAGGGCCAGGGGGCGGTTTTCCAGATACGCAGTATTTT. It is translated as CASSEGPGGGFPDTQYF.

This clonotype was seen ten or more times. The chain recombines TRBV18 with TRBJ1-6; D remains unclear. The CDR3 is 12 amino acids. Germline V CDR1 and CDR2: KGHSH, LQKENI. Between the trimmed V and J ends, which lost 2 bases and 7 bases, there was a span of 3 bases. The CDR3 protein is CASSPTNSPLHF. CDR3 coding DNA: TGTGCCAGCTCACCAACAAATTCACCCCTCCACTTT.

Ten or more counts support this clonotype. The chain uses TRBV20-1 and TRBJ1-2; D not certain. Trimming removed 6 bases at V and 6 bases at J, with 8 bases between. Germline assignment: CDR1 DFQATT and CDR2 SNEGSKA (reference sequence). This CDR3 region has 10 residues. CDR3 amino acids: CSAARHGYTF. The CDR3 bases are TGCAGTGCGGCCAGGCATGGCTACACCTTC.

This clonotype was recorded at least ten times. The chain recombines TRBV18 with TRBJ1-4; D is unresolved. CDR1 and CDR2 (germline): KGHSH, LQKENI. Trimming removed 5 bases from V and 6 bases from J, with 10 bases in between. The CDR3 has 13 amino acids. The CDR3 is CASSARADEKLFF. CDR3 coding DNA: TGTGCCAGCTCAGCTCGGGCAGATGAAAAACTGTTTTTT.

This clonotype has a count of ten or more. The chain recombines TRBV7-9 with TRBJ2-1; the D gene is possibly TRBD2 (6 bases). The CDR3 loop spans 17 amino acids. Trimming shortened V by 5 bases and J by 1 base, and 18 bases separated the two germline ends. CDR1 and CDR2 (germline): SEHNR, FQNEAQ (reference sequence). The CDR3: CASSTAEGEGSYNEQFF. Written as DNA, the CDR3 is TGTGCCAGCAGCACGGCGGAGGGAGAGGGGTCCTACAATGAGCAGTTCTTC.